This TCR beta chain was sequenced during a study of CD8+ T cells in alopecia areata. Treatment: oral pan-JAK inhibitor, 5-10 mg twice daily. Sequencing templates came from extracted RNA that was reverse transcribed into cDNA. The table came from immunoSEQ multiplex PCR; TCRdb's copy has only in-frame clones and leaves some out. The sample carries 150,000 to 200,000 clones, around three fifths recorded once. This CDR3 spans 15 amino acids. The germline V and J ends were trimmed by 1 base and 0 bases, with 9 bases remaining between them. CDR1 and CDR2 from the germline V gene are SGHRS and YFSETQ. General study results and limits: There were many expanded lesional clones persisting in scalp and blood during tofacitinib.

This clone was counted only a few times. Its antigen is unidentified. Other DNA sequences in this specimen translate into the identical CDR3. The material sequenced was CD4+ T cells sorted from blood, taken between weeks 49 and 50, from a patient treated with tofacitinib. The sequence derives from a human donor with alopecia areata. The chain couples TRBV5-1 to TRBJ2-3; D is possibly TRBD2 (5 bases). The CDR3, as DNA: TGCGCCAGCAGCTTGAGAGGGTTAAGCACAGATACGCAGTATTTT. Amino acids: CASSLRGLSTDTQYF.